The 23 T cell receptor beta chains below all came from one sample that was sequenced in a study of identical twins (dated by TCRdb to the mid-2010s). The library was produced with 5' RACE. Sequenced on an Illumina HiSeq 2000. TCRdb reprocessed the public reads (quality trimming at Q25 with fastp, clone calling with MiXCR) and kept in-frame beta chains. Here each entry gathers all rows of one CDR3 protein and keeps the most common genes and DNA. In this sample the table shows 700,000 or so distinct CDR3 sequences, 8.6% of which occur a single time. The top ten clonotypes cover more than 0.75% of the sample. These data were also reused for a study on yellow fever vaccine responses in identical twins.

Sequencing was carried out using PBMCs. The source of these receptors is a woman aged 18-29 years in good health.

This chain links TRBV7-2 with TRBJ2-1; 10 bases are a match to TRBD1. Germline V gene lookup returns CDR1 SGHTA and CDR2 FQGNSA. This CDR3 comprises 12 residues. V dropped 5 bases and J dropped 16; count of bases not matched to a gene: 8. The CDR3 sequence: CASSPGTGANFF. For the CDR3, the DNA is TGTGCCAGCAGCCCGGGGACAGGGGCCAACTTCTTC. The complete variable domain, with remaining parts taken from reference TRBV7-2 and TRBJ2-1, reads GAGVSQSPSNKVTEKGKDVELRCDPISGHTALYWYRQSLGQGLEFLIYFQGNSAPDKSGLPSDRFSAERTGGSVSTLTIQRTQQEDSAVYLCASSPGTGANFFGPGTRLTVL.

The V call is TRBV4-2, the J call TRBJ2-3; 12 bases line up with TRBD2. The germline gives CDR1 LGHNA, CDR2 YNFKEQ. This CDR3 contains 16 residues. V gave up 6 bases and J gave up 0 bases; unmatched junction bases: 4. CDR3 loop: CASRLAGGGSTDTQYF. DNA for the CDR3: TGTGCCAGCAGACTAGCGGGGGGTGGGAGCACAGATACGCAGTATTTT.

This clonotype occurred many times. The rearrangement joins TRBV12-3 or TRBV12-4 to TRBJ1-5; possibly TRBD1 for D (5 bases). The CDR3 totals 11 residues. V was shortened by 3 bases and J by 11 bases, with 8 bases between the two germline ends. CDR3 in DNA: TGTGCCAGCAGTTTTCAGGGTTCCCAGCATTTT. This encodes CASSFQGSQHF.

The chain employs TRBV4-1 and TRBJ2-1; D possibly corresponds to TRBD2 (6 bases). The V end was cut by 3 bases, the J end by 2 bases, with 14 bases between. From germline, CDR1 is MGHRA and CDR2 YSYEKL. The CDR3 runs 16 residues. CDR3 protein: CASSHNPGEAYNEQFF. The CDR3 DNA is TGCGCCAGCAGCCATAACCCGGGGGAGGCCTACAATGAGCAGTTCTTC.

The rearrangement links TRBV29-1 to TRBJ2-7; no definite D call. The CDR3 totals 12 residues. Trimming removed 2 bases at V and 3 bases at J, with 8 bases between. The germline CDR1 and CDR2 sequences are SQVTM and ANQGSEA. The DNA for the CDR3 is TGCAGCGTTGAACGATCCATCTACGAGCAGTACTTC. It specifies CSVERSIYEQYF.

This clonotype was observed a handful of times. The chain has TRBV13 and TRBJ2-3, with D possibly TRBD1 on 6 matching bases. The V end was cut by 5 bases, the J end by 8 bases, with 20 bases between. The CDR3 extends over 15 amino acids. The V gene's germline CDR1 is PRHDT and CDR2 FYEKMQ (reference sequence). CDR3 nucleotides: TGTGCCAGCAGCCCCAAAGGAGGTACAGGGACTACGCAGTATTTT. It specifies CASSPKGGTGTTQYF.

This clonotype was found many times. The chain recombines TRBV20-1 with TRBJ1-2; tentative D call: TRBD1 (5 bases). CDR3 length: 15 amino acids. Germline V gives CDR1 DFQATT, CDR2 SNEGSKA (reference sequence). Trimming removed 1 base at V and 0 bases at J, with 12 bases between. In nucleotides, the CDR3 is TGCAGTGCTAGAGGTCAACAGGACTCTAACTATGGCTACACCTTC. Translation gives CSARGQQDSNYGYTF.

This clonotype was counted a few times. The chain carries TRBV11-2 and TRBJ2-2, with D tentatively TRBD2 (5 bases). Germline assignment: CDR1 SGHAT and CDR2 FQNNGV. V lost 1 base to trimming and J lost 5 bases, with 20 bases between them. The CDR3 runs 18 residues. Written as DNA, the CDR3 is TGTGCCAGCAGCTTAGTAGTCAGGACCCCAAGGAGGACCGGGGAGCTGTTTTTT. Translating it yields CASSLVVRTPRRTGELFF.

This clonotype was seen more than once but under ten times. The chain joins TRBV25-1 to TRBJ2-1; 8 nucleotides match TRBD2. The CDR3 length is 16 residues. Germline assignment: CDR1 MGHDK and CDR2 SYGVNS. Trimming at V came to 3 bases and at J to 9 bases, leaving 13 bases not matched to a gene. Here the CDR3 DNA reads TGTGCCAGCAGTGATCCGGGGGGCGGGAGGTGGGGTGAGCAGTTCTTC. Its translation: CASSDPGGGRWGEQFF.

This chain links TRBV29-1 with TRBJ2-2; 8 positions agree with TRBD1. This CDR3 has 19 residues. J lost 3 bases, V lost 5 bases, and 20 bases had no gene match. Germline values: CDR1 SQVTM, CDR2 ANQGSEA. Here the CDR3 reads CSVQGRGARGRRDTGELFF. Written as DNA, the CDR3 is TGCAGCGTTCAAGGTCGGGGCGCCAGGGGGCGAAGGGACACCGGGGAGCTGTTTTTT.

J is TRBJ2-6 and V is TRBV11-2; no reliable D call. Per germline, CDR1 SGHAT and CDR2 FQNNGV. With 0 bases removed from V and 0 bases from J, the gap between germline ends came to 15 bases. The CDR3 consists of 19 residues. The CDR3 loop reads CASSLENLGSLSGANVLTF. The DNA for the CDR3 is TGTGCCAGCAGCTTAGAGAACTTAGGCAGCCTCTCTGGGGCCAACGTCCTGACTTTC.

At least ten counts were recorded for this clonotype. The CDR3 is CSARHRVTGELFF. The CDR3 DNA is TGCAGTGCTAGACACAGGGTTACCGGGGAGCTGTTTTTT. The V and J genes are TRBV20-1 and TRBJ2-2; possibly TRBD1 for D (6 bases). This CDR3 has 13 residues. V lost 2 bases and J 5 bases, leaving 9 bases between the germline ends. Germline lookup yields CDR1 DFQATT and CDR2 SNEGSKA (reference sequence).

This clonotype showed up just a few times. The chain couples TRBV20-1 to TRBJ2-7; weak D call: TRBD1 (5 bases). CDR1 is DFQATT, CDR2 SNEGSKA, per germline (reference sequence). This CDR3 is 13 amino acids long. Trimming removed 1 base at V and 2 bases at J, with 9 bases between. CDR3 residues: CSARAKGTYEQYF. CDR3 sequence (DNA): TGCAGTGCTAGAGCGAAGGGGACCTACGAGCAGTACTTC.

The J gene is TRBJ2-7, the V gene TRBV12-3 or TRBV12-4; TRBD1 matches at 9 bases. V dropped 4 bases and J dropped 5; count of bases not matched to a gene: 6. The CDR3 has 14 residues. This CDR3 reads CASSWGQGVHEQYF. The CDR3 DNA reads TGTGCCAGCAGTTGGGGACAGGGTGTCCACGAGCAGTACTTC.

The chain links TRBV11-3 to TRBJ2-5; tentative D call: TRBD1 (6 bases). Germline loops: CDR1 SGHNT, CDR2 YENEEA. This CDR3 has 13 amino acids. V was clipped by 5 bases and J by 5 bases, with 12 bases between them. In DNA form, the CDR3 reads TGTGCCAGCAGCCCAGGGGATGAGGAGACCCAGTACTTC. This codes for CASSPGDEETQYF.

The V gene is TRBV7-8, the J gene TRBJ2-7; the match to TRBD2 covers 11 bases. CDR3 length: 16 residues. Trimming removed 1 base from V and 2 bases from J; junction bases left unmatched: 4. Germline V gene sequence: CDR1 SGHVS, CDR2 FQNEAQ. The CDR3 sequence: CASSLEGTSGPYEQYF. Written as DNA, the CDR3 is TGTGCCAGCAGCTTAGAGGGGACTAGCGGACCCTACGAGCAGTACTTC.

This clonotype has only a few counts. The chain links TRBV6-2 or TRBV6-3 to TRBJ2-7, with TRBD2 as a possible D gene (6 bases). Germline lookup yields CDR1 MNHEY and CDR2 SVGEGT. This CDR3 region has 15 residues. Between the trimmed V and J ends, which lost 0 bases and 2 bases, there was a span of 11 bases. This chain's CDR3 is CASSYSTSYAYEQYF. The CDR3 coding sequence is TGTGCCAGCAGTTACTCGACTAGTTATGCCTACGAGCAGTACTTC.

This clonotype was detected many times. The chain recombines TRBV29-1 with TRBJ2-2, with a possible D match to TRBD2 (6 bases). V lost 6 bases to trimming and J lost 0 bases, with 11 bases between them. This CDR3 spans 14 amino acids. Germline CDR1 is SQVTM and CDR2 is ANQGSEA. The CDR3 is CSVAGTPNTGELFF. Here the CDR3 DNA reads TGCAGCGTCGCCGGGACTCCGAACACCGGGGAGCTGTTTTTT.

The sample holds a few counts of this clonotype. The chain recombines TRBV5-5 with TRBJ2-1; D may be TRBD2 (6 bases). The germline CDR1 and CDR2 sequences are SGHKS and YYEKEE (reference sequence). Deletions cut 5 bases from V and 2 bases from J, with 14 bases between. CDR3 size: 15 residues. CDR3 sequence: CASSSGLGAYNEQFF. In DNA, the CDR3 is TGTGCCAGCAGTTCGGGACTCGGGGCCTACAATGAGCAGTTCTTC.

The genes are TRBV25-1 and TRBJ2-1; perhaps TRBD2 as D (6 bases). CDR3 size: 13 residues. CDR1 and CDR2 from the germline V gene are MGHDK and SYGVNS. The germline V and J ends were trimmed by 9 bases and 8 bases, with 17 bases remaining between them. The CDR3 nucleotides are TGTGCCAGTTCCGGTGATCGGAGGGATGAGCAGTTCTTC. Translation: CASSGDRRDEQFF.

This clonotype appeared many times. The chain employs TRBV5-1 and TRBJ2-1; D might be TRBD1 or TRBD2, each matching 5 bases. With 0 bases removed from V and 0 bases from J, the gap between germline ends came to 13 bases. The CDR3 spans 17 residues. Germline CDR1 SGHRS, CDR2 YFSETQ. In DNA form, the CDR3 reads TGCGCCAGCAGCTTGGAGGGGAGCGGAAGCTCCTACAATGAGCAGTTCTTC. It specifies CASSLEGSGSSYNEQFF. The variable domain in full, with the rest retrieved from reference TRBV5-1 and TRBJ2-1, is KAGVTQTPRYLIKTRGQQVTLSCSPISGHRSVSWYQQTPGQGLQFLFEYFSETQRNKGNFPGRFSGRQFSNSRSEMNVSTLELGDSALYLCASSLEGSGSSYNEQFFGPGTRLTVL.

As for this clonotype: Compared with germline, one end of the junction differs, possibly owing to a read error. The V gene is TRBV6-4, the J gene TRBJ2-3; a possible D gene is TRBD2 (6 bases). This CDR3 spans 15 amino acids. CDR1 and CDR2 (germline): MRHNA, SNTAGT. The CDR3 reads CASSDSSGPSDMQYF. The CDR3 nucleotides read TGTGCCAGCAGTGACTCGAGCGGGCCCTCAGATATGCAGTATTTT.

The CDR3 DNA follows: TGTGCCAGCAGCTTCGGTAGGGGGTCAGAGCAGTTCTTC. Residues: CASSFGRGSEQFF. This chain uses TRBV11-1 with TRBJ2-1; possible D gene TRBD1, 6 bases. Trimming removed 3 bases from V and 10 bases from J, with 13 bases in between. CDR1 and CDR2 from the germline V gene are SGHAT and FQDESV (reference sequence). There are 13 residues in the CDR3.